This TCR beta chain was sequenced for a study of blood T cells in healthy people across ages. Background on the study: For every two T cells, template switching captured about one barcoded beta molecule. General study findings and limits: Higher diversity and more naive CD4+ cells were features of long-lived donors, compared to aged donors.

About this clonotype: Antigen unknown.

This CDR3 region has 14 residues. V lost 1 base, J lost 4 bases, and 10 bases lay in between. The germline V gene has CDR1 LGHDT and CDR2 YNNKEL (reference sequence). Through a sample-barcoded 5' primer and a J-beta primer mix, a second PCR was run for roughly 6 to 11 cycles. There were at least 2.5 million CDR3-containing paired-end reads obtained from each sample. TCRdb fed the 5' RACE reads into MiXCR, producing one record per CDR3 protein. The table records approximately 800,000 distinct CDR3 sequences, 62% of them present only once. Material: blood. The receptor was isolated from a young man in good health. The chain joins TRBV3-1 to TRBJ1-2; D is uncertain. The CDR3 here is CASSQGARFYGYTF. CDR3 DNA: TGTGCCAGCAGCCAAGGTGCCAGGTTCTATGGCTACACCTTC.